The 2 T cell receptor beta chains below come from one sample, sequenced in a study of T cell responses to AZD1222 COVID-19 vaccine. Produced via immunoSEQ multiplex PCR; TCRdb's table is partial and in-frame only. Of 150,000 or so clones detected, 80% to 95% appear once; the ten largest clones hold about 2.5%. The specimen was peripheral blood, collected on day 0 of AZD1222 vaccination. Every receptor here comes from an adult in good health.

The genes are TRBV7-3 and TRBJ1-6, with 9 bases identical to TRBD1. The trim removed 4 bases at V and 5 bases at J, leaving 3 bases unmatched. This CDR3 contains 15 residues. The germline CDR1 and CDR2 sequences are SGHTA and FQGTGA. The CDR3 sequence is CASSSGTGNNSPLHF. In nucleotides, the CDR3 is TGTGCCAGCAGCTCCGGGACAGGGAATAATTCACCCCTCCACTTT. Complete variable domain (other parts from reference TRBV7-3 and TRBJ1-6): GAGVSQTPSNKVTEKGKYVELRCDPISGHTALYWYRQSLGQGPEFLIYFQGTGAADDSGLPNDRFFAVRPEGSVSTLKIQRTERGDSAVYLCASSSGTGNNSPLHFGNGTRLTVT.

The chain's CDR3 is CASSLPMGGGTDTQYF. The CDR3 region has the DNA TGTGCCAGCAGCCTACCGATGGGGGGGGGCACAGATACGCAGTATTTT. The chain recombines TRBV3-1 (or the pseudogene TRBV3-2) with TRBJ2-3, with 7 bases fitting TRBD2. Germline V gene data show CDR1 as LGHDT and CDR2 as YNNKEL (reference sequence). Germline trimming cut 4 bases from V and 1 base from J; bases unmatched to any gene: 8. The CDR3 is 16 residues long.